Given below is one T cell receptor beta chain in context. Its antigen remains unknown. The entry originates in a study of T-cell memory formation after mild COVID-19. Germline values: CDR1 SEHNR, CDR2 FQNEAQ (reference sequence). The CDR3 length is 14 residues. With 3 bases clipped from V and 5 bases from J, the junction kept 7 bases outside the gene matches. Researchers used 5'RACE with constant-segment primers to make TCR alpha and TCR beta cDNA libraries that carry sample barcodes and UMIs. TCRdb re-called the 5' RACE reads with MiXCR, one entry per CDR3 protein. The sample contains roughly 600,000 distinct CDR3 sequences, roughly 18% of which appear only once. Overall study results and limits: Cross-reactive memory seemingly joined, as some responding clones were found in pre-infection memory. CD4+ contracting clones lay mainly in CM and EM, CD8+ ones in EMRA. Whether second-wave clones peaking at day 37 were SARS-CoV-2 specific went unconfirmed.

Material for sequencing was PBMCs or a T cell subset sorted from them (not recorded which). This sequence originates from an adult woman who had mild COVID-19 (a few samples of this study predate the infection). Cell type and time point are not known. The V and J genes are TRBV7-9 and TRBJ2-7; 7 bases align to TRBD2. This CDR3 is CASSFGGRAHEQYF. The CDR3 DNA follows: TGTGCCAGCAGCTTTGGAGGGAGGGCCCACGAGCAGTACTTC.